This T cell receptor (beta chain) was recovered during a study of blood T cell repertoires in COVID-19 (dated by TCRdb to between 2020 and 2021). Notes on the research overall: The collaborator samples originated in the United States, Italy and Spain and spanned the acute and convalescent phases of COVID-19. The material from the prospective study consisted of cDNA or gDNA derived from T cells, B-cell-depleted T cells, or PBMCs. Deeply sampled blood TCRbeta repertoires from subjects exposed to, actively infected with, or recovered from COVID-19 were included in the dataset. A freely available public database, intended as a resource for researchers studying the immune response to SARS-CoV-2, is where the repertoires were released. The samples were drawn from the first 160 participants of the ongoing ImmuneRACE study and from over 950 subjects provided by 6 global collaborators. Sample metadata almost always included a de-identified subject ID, COVID-19 status, age in years and sex. HLA class I and class II types, where available, came from metadata supplied by the sample provider rather than from assay-based typing.

From a lookup of the germline V gene, CDR1 and CDR2 are SNHLY and FYNNEI. At the junction V is shortened by 4 bases and J by 10 bases; bases outside the gene matches: 12. From the cysteine up to the phenylalanine, the CDR3 has a length of 14 residues. Of the read, only the CDR3 DNA is kept; its 42 bases are in frame from base 1. The investigation overall reported the following: The quantity of clinical and demographic metadata differed by source and by participant and was supplied without curation.

One collaborating source in Seattle enrolled patients while the patients were actively infected and followed the patients over time throughout the course of disease. The collaborating institutions used their own protocols to collect whole blood in K2EDTA tubes. For TCRbeta analysis, collaborators shipped samples in one of three forms: frozen whole blood, isolated PBMCs, or DNA extracted from either of those sample types. To note about this clone: Its antigen specificity is not known. No much larger clone exists at a distance of one base, and base qualities are not known.

The immunoSEQ Assay, a bias-controlled multiplex PCR, was used to amplify TCRbeta CDR3 regions from genomic DNA. On the authors' methods: Nucleated cell counts per sample were estimated from amplification of reference gene primers within the assay. To quantify the absolute abundance of each unique TCRbeta CDR3 rearrangement, sequence reads were collapsed and filtered. For each sample, productive Simpson clonality was calculated by taking the square root of Simpson's diversity index across productive rearrangements. TCRdb's version of the immuneACCESS table is confined to in-frame rearrangements and falls short of the full clone set. An unresolved V gene accounts for under half of the shortfall where checked; the remainder is of unknown origin. V, J and clone size are those of that table, while D and trimming were read from the DNA. This sample is represented by hundreds of thousands of clones; about 89% of them were singletons. The ten top clones hold around 8% of the sample.

Here the chain combines TRBV2 and TRBJ1-1; TRBD1 lines up with 7 middle nucleotides. Sequences were obtained from peripheral blood. The TCR was taken from a woman in her forties or fifties with COVID-19, enrolled during active disease. The bases read TGTGCCAGCAGTGGACAGGGCCCCGCCCGAACAGCTTTCTTT. It translates to CASSGQGPARTAFF.